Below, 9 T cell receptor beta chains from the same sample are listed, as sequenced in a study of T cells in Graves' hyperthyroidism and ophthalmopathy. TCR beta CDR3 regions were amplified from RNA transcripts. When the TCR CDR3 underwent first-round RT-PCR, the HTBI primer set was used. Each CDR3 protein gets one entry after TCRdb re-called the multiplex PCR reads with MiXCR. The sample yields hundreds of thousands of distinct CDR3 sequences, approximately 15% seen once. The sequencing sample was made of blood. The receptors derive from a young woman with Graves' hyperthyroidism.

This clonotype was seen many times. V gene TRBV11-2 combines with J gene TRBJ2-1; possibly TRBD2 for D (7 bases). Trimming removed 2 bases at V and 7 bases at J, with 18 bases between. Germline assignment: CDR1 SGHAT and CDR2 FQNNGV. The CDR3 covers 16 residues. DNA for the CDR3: TGTGCCAGCAGCTTATCGGGGGGCGCCTATGTGAATGAGCAGTTCTTC. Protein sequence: CASSLSGGAYVNEQFF.

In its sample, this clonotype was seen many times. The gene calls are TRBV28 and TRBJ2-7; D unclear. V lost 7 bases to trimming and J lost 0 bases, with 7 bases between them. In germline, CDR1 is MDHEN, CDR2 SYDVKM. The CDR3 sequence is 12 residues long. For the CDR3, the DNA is TGTGCCAGCAAGGAGAGCTCCTACGAGCAGTACTTC. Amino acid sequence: CASKESSYEQYF.

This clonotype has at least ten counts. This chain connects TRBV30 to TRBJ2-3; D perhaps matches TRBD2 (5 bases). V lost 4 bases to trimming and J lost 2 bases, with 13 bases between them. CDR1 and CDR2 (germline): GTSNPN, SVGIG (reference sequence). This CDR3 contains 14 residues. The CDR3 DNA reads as TGTGCCTGGAAACCAGGACTGAACACAGATACGCAGTATTTT. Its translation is CAWKPGLNTDTQYF.

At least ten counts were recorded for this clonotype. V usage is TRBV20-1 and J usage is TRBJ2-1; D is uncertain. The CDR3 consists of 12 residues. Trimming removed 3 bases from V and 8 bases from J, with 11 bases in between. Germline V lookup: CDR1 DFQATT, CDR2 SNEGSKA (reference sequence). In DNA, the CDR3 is TGCAGTGCTAGTCCGGATATGCATGAGCAGTTCTTC. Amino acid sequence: CSASPDMHEQFF.

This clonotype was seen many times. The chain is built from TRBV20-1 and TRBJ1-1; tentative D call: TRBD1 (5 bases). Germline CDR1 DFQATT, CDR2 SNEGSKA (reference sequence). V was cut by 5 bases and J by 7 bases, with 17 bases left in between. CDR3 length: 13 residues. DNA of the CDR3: TGCAGTGCTGGGGAAGGACAAGGGTATGAAGCTTTCTTT. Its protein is CSAGEGQGYEAFF.

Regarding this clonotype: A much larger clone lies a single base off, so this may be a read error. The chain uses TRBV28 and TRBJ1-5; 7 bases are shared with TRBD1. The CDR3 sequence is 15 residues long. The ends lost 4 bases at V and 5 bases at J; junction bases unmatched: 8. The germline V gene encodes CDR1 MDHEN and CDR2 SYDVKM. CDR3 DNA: TGTGCCAGCAGTTCGGACAGGCGAAGCGATCAGCCCCAGCATTTT. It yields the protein CASSSDRRSDQPQHF.

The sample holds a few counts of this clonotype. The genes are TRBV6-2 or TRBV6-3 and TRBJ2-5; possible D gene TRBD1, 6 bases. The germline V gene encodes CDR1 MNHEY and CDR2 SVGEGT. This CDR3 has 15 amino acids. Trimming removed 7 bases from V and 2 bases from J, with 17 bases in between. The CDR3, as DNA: TGTGCCAGCACGACCCCGGGACACCCACAAGAGACCCAGTACTTC. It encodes CASTTPGHPQETQYF.

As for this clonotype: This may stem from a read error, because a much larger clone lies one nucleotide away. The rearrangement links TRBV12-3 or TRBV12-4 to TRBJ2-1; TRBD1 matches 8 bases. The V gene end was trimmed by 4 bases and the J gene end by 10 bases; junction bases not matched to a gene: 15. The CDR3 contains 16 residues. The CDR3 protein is CASSYRGQGYGWEQFF. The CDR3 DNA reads TGTGCCAGCAGTTATCGCGGACAGGGCTACGGGTGGGAGCAGTTCTTC.

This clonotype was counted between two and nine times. CDR3 sequence (DNA): TGTGCCAGCAGTTTACGGACTCCTCCTGAGCAGTTCTTC. This gives the protein CASSLRTPPEQFF. The chain uses TRBV27 and TRBJ2-1; perhaps TRBD2 as D (5 bases). Trimming stripped 2 bases from V and 9 bases from J, with 11 bases between. The CDR3 has 13 amino acids. Germline values: CDR1 MNHEY, CDR2 SMNVEV (reference sequence).